The rows below give T cell receptor beta chains drawn from one sample of a study of T cells after yellow fever vaccination. Each CDR3 protein is one row after TCRdb ran MiXCR on the 5' RACE reads. This repertoire shows fewer than 350,000 distinct CDR3 sequences, approximately 3.8% found once; its top ten account for about 20%. The sample consisted of PBMCs, taken on the day of the yellow fever booster vaccination. These receptors were taken from a man between 18 and 29 years old who received the YFV17D yellow fever vaccine. The CDR3 runs from the conserved cysteine through the conserved F or W. The size entry is marked missing in some rows and otherwise reads once, few, many or a size class.

TRBJ2-3 | NA | TRBV5-5 | CASNLLAGPSTDTQYF
TRBJ1-1 | few | TRBV5-5 | CASTPVFRTEAFF
TRBJ2-4 | many | TRBV15 | CATSRAGGLAKNIQYF
TRBJ2-7 | many | TRBV27 | CASSGQPYEQYF
TRBJ2-5 | many | TRBV29-1 | CSVASGGAAATQYF
TRBJ2-3 | many | TRBV6-2/TRBV6-3 | CASSYGPQSGVYTDTQYF
TRBJ1-1 | NA | TRBV5-6 | CASGFLTTGGMNTEAFF
TRBJ2-2 | many | TRBV12-3/TRBV12-4 | CASSLTSGHTGELFF
TRBJ2-2 | few | TRBV7-2 | CASSFRDTNTGELFF
TRBJ1-1 | few | TRBV12-3/TRBV12-4 | CASSFLGLGAFF
TRBJ2-7 | NA | TRBV29-1 | CSVEIFYEQYF
TRBJ2-3 | many | TRBV12-3/TRBV12-4 | CASSLLDTQYF
TRBJ2-2 | few | TRBV5-8 | CASSRWTGDDTGELFF
TRBJ2-1 | NA | TRBV7-6 | CASSIDREREQFF
TRBJ2-1 | few | TRBV2 | CASSESAAPYNEQFF
TRBJ2-3 | many | TRBV6-6 | CASSYFHRGGTDTQYF
TRBJ2-5 | many | TRBV7-2 | CASSRYQETQYF
TRBJ2-3 | many | TRBV29-1 | CSVGEWRGGGDTQYF
TRBJ2-1 | many | TRBV12-3/TRBV12-4 | CASSLAPRNNEQFF
TRBJ2-6 | many | TRBV5-5 | CASSPGEGPGANVLTF
TRBJ2-7 | few | TRBV20-1 | CSARPRDYEQYF
TRBJ2-1 | few | TRBV6-4 | CASSDSAGGNNEQFF
TRBJ2-6 | few | TRBV27 | CASSLLSGGLGANVLTF
TRBJ2-5 | many | TRBV7-2 | CASSFPYAGGRETQYF
TRBJ2-1 | few | TRBV29-1 | CSVRELSYNEQFF
TRBJ1-2 | many | TRBV23-1 | CASVPIGYTF
TRBJ2-5 | NA | TRBV5-4 | CASSDRDPETQYF
TRBJ1-5 | many | TRBV27 | CASSPLQVNQPQHF
TRBJ2-5 | NA | TRBV15 | CATSRGGTGQETQYF
TRBJ2-5 | few | TRBV11-2 | CASSTRPGLWETQYF
TRBJ1-1 | many | TRBV9 | CASSEEARTEAFF
TRBJ1-2 | many | TRBV4-1 | CASSQEWGSNYGYTF
TRBJ1-2 | few | TRBV7-2 | CASSEERDRRRANYGYTF
TRBJ2-1 | NA | TRBV6-6 | CASRGQGQGEQFF
TRBJ2-1 | many | TRBV5-1 | CASSFEGRWEQFF
TRBJ1-5 | NA | TRBV5-5 | CASSPRTGHSNQPQHF
TRBJ2-5 | many | TRBV6-2/TRBV6-3 | CASSYGGEGGTQYF
TRBJ2-1 | NA | TRBV7-6 | CASSPSGTGGEDEQFF
TRBJ2-7 | many | TRBV10-3 | CAISSGSHEQYF
TRBJ2-1 | NA | TRBV9 | CASSVVAGGVYNEQFF
TRBJ2-7 | NA | TRBV9 | CACSVGQGRRYF
TRBJ2-2 | many | TRBV5-1 | CASSVLAGTLNTGELFF
TRBJ2-7 | NA | TRBV27 | CASSFSQTGGEQYF
TRBJ2-7 | many | TRBV2 | CASRRAGTNEQYF
TRBJ1-4 | once | TRBV6-5 | CASSYSNANEKLFF
TRBJ2-3 | NA | TRBV5-6 | CASSSGASPDTQYF